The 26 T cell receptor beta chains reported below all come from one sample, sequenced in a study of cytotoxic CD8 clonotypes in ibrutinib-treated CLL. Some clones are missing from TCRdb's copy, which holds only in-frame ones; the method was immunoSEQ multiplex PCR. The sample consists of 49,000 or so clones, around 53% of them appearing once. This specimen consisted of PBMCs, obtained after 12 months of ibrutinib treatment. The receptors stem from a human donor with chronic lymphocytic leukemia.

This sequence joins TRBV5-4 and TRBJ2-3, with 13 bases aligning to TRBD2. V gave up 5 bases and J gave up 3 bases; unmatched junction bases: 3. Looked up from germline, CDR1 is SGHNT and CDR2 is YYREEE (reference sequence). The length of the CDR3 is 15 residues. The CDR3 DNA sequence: TGTGCCAGCAGGCAGACTAGCGGGAGGACAGATACGCAGTATTTT. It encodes CASRQTSGRTDTQYF.

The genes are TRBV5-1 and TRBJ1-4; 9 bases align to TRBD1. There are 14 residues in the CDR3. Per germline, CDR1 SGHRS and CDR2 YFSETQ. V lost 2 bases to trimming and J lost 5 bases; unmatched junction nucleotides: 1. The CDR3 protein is CASSFGQGNEKLFF. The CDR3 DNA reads TGCGCCAGCAGCTTCGGACAGGGGAATGAAAAACTGTTTTTT.

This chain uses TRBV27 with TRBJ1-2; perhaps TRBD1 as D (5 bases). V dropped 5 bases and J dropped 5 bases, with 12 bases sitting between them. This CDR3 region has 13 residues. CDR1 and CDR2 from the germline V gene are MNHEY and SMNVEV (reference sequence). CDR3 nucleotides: TGTGCCAGCAGTGAGGGGAAGGTTTATGGCTACACCTTC. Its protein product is CASSEGKVYGYTF.

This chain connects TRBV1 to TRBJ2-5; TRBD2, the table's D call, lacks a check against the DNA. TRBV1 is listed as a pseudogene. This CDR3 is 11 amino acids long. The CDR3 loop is CTSSRGGTQYF. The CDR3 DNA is TGCACCAGCAGCCGTGGCGGGACCCAGTACTTC.

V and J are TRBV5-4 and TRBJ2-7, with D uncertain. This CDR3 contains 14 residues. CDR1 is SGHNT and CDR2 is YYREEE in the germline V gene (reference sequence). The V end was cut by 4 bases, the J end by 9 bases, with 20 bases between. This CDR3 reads CASSPAAENTVQYF. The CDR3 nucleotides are TGTGCCAGCAGCCCGGCGGCGGAGAATACTGTGCAGTACTTC.

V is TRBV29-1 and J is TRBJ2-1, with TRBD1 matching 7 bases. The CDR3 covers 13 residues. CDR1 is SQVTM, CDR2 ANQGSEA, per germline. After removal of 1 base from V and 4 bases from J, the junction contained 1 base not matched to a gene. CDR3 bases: TGCAGCGTTGAAGGGGGACAGTACAATGAGCAGTTCTTC. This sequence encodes CSVEGGQYNEQFF.

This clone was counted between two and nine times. The CDR3 sequence is CASSFGRDYVNTDTQYF. CDR3 bases: TGTGCCAGCAGTTTTGGGCGGGATTACGTTAATACAGATACGCAGTATTTT. This chain uses TRBV27 with TRBJ2-3, with D perhaps matching TRBD2 (6 bases). The V end lost 3 bases, the J end lost 3 bases, and 19 bases lay between the germline ends. Germline values: CDR1 MNHEY, CDR2 SMNVEV (reference sequence). The CDR3 is 17 amino acids.

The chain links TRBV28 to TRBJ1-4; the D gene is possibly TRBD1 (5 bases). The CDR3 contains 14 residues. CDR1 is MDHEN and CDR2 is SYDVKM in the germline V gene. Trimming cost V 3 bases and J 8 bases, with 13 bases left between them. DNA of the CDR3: TGTGCCAGCAGTTTGGGGAGGGGTCGAGAAAAACTGTTTTTT. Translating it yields CASSLGRGREKLFF.

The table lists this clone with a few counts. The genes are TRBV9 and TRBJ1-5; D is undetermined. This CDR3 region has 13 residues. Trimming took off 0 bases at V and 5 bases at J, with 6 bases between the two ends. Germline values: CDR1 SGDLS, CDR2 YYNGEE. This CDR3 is CASSVGLDQPQHF. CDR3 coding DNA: TGTGCCAGCAGCGTAGGGTTGGATCAGCCCCAGCATTTT.

CDR3 DNA: TGTGCCAGCAGTTATGCCGGGAGCGGGAGGGGCGAGCAGTACTTC. The encoded protein is CASSYAGSGRGEQYF. This chain uses TRBV6-7 with TRBJ2-7; 10 bases are a match to TRBD2. TRBV6-7 is reported as an ORF; its role is uncertain. V shed 3 bases and J 6 bases; nucleotides not matched to a gene: 8. The CDR3 consists of 15 residues.

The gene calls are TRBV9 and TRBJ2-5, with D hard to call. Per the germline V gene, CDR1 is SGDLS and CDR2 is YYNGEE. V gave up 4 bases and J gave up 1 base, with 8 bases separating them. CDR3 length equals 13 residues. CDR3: CASSPALQETQYF. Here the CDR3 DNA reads TGTGCCAGCAGCCCAGCACTCCAAGAGACCCAGTACTTC.

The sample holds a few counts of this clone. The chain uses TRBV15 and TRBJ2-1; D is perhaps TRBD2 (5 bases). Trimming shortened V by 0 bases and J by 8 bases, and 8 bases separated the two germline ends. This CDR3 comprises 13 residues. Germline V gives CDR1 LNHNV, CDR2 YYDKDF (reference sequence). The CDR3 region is CATSRDPGDEQFF. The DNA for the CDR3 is TGTGCCACCAGCAGAGATCCCGGGGATGAGCAGTTCTTC.

The CDR3 reads CASSDRDRGPDYGYTF. Written as DNA, the CDR3 is TGTGCCAGCAGCGACCGGGACAGGGGGCCGGACTATGGCTACACCTTC. The J gene is TRBJ1-2, the V gene TRBV9; 12 bases are shared with TRBD1. This CDR3 contains 16 residues. After removal of 3 bases from V and 3 bases from J, the junction contained 6 bases not matched to a gene. Germline loops: CDR1 SGDLS, CDR2 YYNGEE.

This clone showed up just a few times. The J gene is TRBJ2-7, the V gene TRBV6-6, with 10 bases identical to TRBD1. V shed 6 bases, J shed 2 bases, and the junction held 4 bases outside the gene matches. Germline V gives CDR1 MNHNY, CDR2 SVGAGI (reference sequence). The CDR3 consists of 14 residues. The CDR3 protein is CASRTGQGAYEQYF. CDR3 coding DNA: TGTGCCAGCAGAACCGGACAGGGGGCCTACGAGCAGTACTTC.

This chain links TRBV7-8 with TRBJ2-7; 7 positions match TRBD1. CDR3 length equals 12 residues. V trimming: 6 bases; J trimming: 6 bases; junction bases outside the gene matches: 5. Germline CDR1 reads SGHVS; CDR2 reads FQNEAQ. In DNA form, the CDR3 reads TGTGCCAGCAGTTCAGGGGGTCGCGAGCAGTACTTC. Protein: CASSSGGREQYF.

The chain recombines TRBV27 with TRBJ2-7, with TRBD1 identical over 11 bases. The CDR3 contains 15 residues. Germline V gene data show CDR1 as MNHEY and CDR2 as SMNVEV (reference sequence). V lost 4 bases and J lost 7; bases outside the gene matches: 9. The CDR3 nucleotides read TGTGCCAGCAGTTCCCTAGGACAGGGGGCGGGGGAGCAGTACTTC. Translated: CASSSLGQGAGEQYF.

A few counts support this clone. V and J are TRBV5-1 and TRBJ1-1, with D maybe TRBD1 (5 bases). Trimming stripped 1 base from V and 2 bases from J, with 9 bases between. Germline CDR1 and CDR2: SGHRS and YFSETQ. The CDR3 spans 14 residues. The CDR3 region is CASSLLGDNTEAFF. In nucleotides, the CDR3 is TGCGCCAGCAGCTTGCTGGGGGACAACACTGAAGCTTTCTTT.

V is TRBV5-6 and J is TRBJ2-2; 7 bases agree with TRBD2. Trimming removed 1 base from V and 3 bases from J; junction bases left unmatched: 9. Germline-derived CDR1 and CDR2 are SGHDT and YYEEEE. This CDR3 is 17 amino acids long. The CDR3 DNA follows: TGTGCCAGCAGCTTGTGGTTTGGCGGGAGACACACCGGGGAGCTGTTTTTT. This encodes CASSLWFGGRHTGELFF.

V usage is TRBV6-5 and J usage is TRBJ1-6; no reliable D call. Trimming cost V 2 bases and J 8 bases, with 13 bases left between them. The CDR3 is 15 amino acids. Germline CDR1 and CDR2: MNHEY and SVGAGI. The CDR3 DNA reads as TGTGCCAGCAGTTACCTCGCCTCTGGGGATTCACCCCTCCACTTT. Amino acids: CASSYLASGDSPLHF.

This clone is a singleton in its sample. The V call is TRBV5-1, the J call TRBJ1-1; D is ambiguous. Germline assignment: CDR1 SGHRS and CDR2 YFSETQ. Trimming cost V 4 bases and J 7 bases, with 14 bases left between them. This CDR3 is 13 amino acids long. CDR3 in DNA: TGCGCCAGCAGCATTGGTGAGGGCTTTGAAGCTTTCTTT. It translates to CASSIGEGFEAFF.

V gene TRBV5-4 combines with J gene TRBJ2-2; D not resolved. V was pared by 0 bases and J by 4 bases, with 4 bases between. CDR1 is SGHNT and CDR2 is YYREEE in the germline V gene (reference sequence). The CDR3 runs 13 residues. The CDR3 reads CASSLDRTGELFF. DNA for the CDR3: TGTGCCAGCAGCTTGGATCGCACCGGGGAGCTGTTTTTT.

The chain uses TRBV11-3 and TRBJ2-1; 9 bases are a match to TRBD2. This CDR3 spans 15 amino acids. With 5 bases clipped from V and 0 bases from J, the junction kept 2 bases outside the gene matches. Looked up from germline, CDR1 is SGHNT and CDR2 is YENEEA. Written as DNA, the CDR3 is TGTGCCAGCAGCCCTAGCGGGAACTCCTACAATGAGCAGTTCTTC. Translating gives CASSPSGNSYNEQFF. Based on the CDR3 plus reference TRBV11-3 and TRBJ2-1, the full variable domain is EAGVVQSPRYKIIEKKQPVAFWCNPISGHNTLYWYLQNLGQGPELLIRYENEEAVDDSQLPKDRFSAERLKGVDSTLKIQPAELGDSAVYLCASSPSGNSYNEQFFGPGTRLTVL.

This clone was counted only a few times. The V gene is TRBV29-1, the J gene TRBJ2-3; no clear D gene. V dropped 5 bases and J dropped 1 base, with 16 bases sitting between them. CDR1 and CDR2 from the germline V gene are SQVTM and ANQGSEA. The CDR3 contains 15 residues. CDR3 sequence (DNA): TGCAGCGTTACCTTAGCAGGAACTCGCACAGATACGCAGTATTTT. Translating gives CSVTLAGTRTDTQYF.

CDR3 in DNA: TGCGCCAGCAAACAGGGGGATAATTCACCCCTCCACTTT. It is translated as CASKQGDNSPLHF. The chain links TRBV10-2 to TRBJ1-6; 8 bases fit TRBD1. There are 13 residues in the CDR3. Germline V gives CDR1 WSHSY, CDR2 SAAADI. Trimming cost V 7 bases and J 5 bases; bases outside gene matches: 1.

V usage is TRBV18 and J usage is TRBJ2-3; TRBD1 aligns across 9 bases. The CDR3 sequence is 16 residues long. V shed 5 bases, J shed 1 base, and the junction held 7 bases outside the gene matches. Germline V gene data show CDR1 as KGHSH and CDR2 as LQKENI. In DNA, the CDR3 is TGTGCCAGCTCAGCAGGACAGGGGTTTGGCACAGATACGCAGTATTTT. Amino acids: CASSAGQGFGTDTQYF.

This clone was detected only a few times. The CDR3 nucleotides read TGCGCCAGCGCGGGTTGTCGGGAGACCCAGTACTTC. Translation gives CASAGCRETQYF. This chain links TRBV10-1 with TRBJ2-5, with D maybe TRBD2 (5 bases). Per the germline V gene, CDR1 is WNHNN and CDR2 is SYGVQD (reference sequence). The V and J ends lost 8 bases and 5 bases respectively, with 12 bases between them. The CDR3 spans 12 residues.